These T cell receptor beta chains were read from a single sample in a study of shared T cell receptors in the human thymus. The table came from immunoSEQ multiplex PCR; TCRdb's copy has only in-frame clones and leaves some out. The sample has 700,000 or so clones, approximately 85% seen once. This sample was shared with a second study, whose subject was human thymus T cells.

The specimen was thymocytes. The receptors were gathered from a girl under three years old with a congenital heart defect. CDR3s include the opening cysteine and the closing phenylalanine or tryptophan. The D gene is left open where the match is weak. The size entry is marked missing in some rows and otherwise reads once, few, many or a size class.

j_call d_call clone_size v_call cdr3_aa cdr3_nt
TRBJ1-1 NA NA TRBV12-5 CASGLAVPQGSDYTEAFF TGTGCTAGTGGTTTGGCCGTTCCCCAGGGCAGTGACTACACTGAAGCTTTCTTT
TRBJ2-3 NA NA TRBV5-4 CASSLGLTGGTDTQYF TGTGCCAGCAGCTTGGGATTGACTGGGGGGACAGATACGCAGTATTTT
TRBJ1-1 NA NA TRBV19 CASSTFHGSPAFF TGTGCCAGTAGTACGTTCCACGGGTCGCCGGCTTTCTTT
TRBJ2-7 TRBD2 few TRBV7-2 CASSRLAGPYEQYF TGTGCCAGCAGCCGACTAGCGGGGCCCTACGAGCAGTACTTC
TRBJ1-1 NA once TRBV10-2 CASSGALRDTEAFF TGCGCCAGCAGTGGGGCTCTACGCGACACTGAAGCTTTCTTT
TRBJ2-1 TRBD2 NA TRBV15 CATSEPHTGTSEQIRYYNEQFF TGTGCCACCAGCGAACCACATACCGGGACTAGTGAGCAGATCAGGTACTACAATGAGCAGTTCTTC
TRBJ1-5 NA NA TRBV2 CASSADRSNQPQHF TGTGCCAGCAGTGCCGATCGGAGCAATCAGCCCCAGCATTTT
TRBJ1-2 TRBD1 once TRBV11-2 CASSTPGGTEYGYTF TGTGCCAGCAGCACCCCGGGCGGGACAGAATATGGCTACACCTTC
TRBJ2-1 NA NA TRBV19 CASRGDRTDEQFF TGTGCCAGCAGGGGGGATAGGACGGATGAGCAGTTCTTC
TRBJ1-5 TRBD1 NA TRBV27 CASNSVGQDNQPQHF TGTGCCAGCAACTCCGTGGGACAGGACAATCAGCCCCAGCATTTT
TRBJ1-1 TRBD1 NA TRBV5-6 CASSLEQGGTEAFF TGTGCCAGCAGCTTGGAACAGGGGGGCACTGAAGCTTTCTTT
TRBJ2-3 TRBD2 NA TRBV9 CASSVGGGASTDTQYF TGTGCCAGCAGCGTAGGGGGGGGAGCTAGCACAGATACGCAGTATTTT
TRBJ1-2 NA NA TRBV5-6 CASSFIQEYGYTF TGTGCCAGCAGCTTTATACAGGAATATGGCTACACCTTC
TRBJ1-2 TRBD1 NA TRBV5-5 CASSLETGSYGYTF TGTGCCAGCAGCTTGGAGACAGGGAGCTATGGCTACACCTTC
TRBJ1-6 NA NA TRBV19 CASSIRGQGSTSYNSPLHF TGTGCCAGTAGTATAAGAGGGCAGGGGAGTACCTCCTATAATTCACCCCTCCACTTT
TRBJ2-2 NA NA TRBV5-6 CASSLDAGLNTGELFF TGTGCCAGCAGCTTGGATGCGGGGTTGAACACCGGGGAGCTGTTTTTT
TRBJ1-1 TRBD1 NA TRBV9 CASSVQKQGRTEAFF TGTGCCAGCAGCGTCCAGAAACAGGGGAGGACTGAAGCTTTCTTT
TRBJ1-3 TRBD1 NA TRBV7-6 CASSSTGAGRIPIYF TGTGCCAGCAGCTCGACAGGGGCAGGGAGAATTCCCATATATTTT
TRBJ1-1 TRBD1 once TRBV5-6 CASSRGRGTEAFF TGTGCCAGCAGCAGGGGGCGGGGCACTGAAGCTTTCTTT
TRBJ1-5 NA NA TRBV6-1 CASRGRGSNQPQHF TGTGCCAGCAGGGGGAGGGGTAGCAATCAGCCCCAGCATTTT
TRBJ2-3 TRBD2 NA TRBV10-1 CASSEPKTQGLAGASSTDTQYF TGCGCCAGCAGTGAGCCCAAAACCCAGGGACTAGCGGGGGCCTCTAGCACAGATACGCAGTATTTT
TRBJ1-5 NA NA TRBV9 CASSVQVGQPQHF TGTGCCAGCAGCGTACAGGTTGGGCAGCCCCAGCATTTT
TRBJ1-1 TRBD1 NA TRBV10-3 CAISEGTGNTEAFF TGTGCCATCAGTGAGGGGACAGGGAACACTGAAGCTTTCTTT
TRBJ2-3 TRBD2 once TRBV14 CASSQTTSGGCTDTQYF TGTGCCAGCAGCCAGACGACTAGCGGGGGGTGCACAGATACGCAGTATTTT
TRBJ2-2 NA NA TRBV18 CASSPRPFFNTGELFF TGTGCCAGCTCACCACGTCCCTTCTTCAACACCGGGGAGCTGTTTTTT
TRBJ2-1 TRBD2 NA TRBV5-1 CASTNRGVYNEQFF TGCGCCAGCACCAACCGGGGGGTGTACAATGAGCAGTTCTTC
TRBJ2-5 TRBD1 few TRBV28 CASSLQDSGQGETQYF TGTGCCAGCAGCTTACAAGACTCGGGACAGGGGGAGACCCAGTACTTC
TRBJ1-1 NA NA TRBV6-1 CASIVSPVNTEAFF TGTGCCAGCATTGTTAGTCCGGTGAACACTGAAGCTTTCTTT
TRBJ1-6 TRBD1 NA TRBV28 CASSNGTGPYNSPLHF TGTGCCAGCAGTAACGGGACAGGGCCCTATAATTCACCCCTCCACTTT
TRBJ1-1 NA NA TRBV4-1 CASSQALLGTMNTEAFF TGCGCCAGCAGCCAAGCGCTACTCGGGACTATGAACACTGAAGCTTTCTTT
TRBJ1-2 NA NA TRBV5-1 CASSSMAGRGYGYTF TGCGCCAGCAGCTCAATGGCGGGCCGCGGCTATGGCTACACCTTC
TRBJ2-5 NA NA TRBV27 CASSFLLGATETQYF TGTGCCAGCAGCTTCCTGTTGGGGGCAACAGAGACCCAGTACTTC
TRBJ1-4 TRBD1 NA TRBV15 CATRARTGINEKLFF TGTGCCACCAGAGCCCGGACAGGGATAAATGAAAAACTGTTTTTT
TRBJ2-3 NA NA TRBV4-3 CASSQDPGVSDTQYF TGCGCCAGCAGCCAAGATCCGGGGGTTTCAGATACGCAGTATTTT
TRBJ2-3 NA once TRBV7-2 CASSSMSLVVTTDTQYF TGTGCCAGCAGCTCAATGTCTCTAGTAGTCACCACAGATACGCAGTATTTT
TRBJ1-6 NA NA TRBV19 CASSIDGQNNSPLHF TGTGCCAGTAGTATAGATGGCCAGAATAATTCACCCCTCCACTTT
TRBJ2-3 NA few TRBV10-3 CAIRRGPSTDTQYF TGTGCCATAAGGAGGGGACCAAGCACAGATACGCAGTATTTT
TRBJ1-2 TRBD1 few TRBV29-1 CSVELGQGGYGYTF TGCAGCGTTGAATTGGGACAGGGGGGCTATGGCTACACCTTC
TRBJ1-1 NA NA TRBV7-9 CASSPLGWGGRATEAFF TGTGCCAGCAGCCCCCTGGGATGGGGGGGGCGCGCCACTGAAGCTTTCTTT
TRBJ1-5 NA NA TRBV28 CASSHLPRTAKDQPQHF TGTGCCAGCAGTCATCTACCTCGGACAGCAAAGGATCAGCCCCAGCATTTT
TRBJ2-2 TRBD1 NA TRBV27 CASSAGGQGHTGELFF TGTGCCAGCAGTGCCGGGGGACAGGGACACACCGGGGAGCTGTTTTTT
TRBJ1-2 TRBD1 NA TRBV28 CASSGTGMNYGYTF TGTGCCAGCAGCGGGACAGGGATGAACTATGGCTACACCTTC
TRBJ1-5 NA NA TRBV28 CASSFGPFQPQHF TGTGCCAGCAGTTTTGGGCCGTTCCAGCCCCAGCATTTT
TRBJ2-1 TRBD1 NA TRBV27 CATTGQGNEQFF TGTGCCACCACGGGACAGGGTAATGAGCAGTTCTTC
TRBJ2-5 NA once TRBV5-4 CASRGGETQYF TGTGCCAGCAGGGGAGGCGAGACCCAGTACTTC
TRBJ2-6 TRBD2 NA TRBV4-1 CASSQDRAGADVLTF TGCGCCAGCAGCCAAGATCGAGCGGGGGCGGACGTCCTGACTTTC
TRBJ1-3 TRBD1 NA TRBV19 CASRKRTGSVNTIYF TGTGCCAGTAGAAAACGGACAGGATCAGTCAACACCATATATTTT
TRBJ2-2 TRBD2 NA TRBV4-1 CASSPPGLARRANTGELFF TGCGCCAGCAGCCCCCCGGGACTAGCTCGACGCGCGAACACCGGGGAGCTGTTTTTT